The 16 T cell receptor beta chains listed next were all sequenced from one sample in a study of shared T cell receptors in the human thymus listed by TCRdb under 2021. Library prep was done by the immunoSEQ multiplex PCR assay. TCRdb took over this immuneACCESS table, retaining in-frame rearrangements with V and J assigned. Such tables are incomplete; in checked studies, under half of the missing clones stem from an unresolved V gene, and the remainder is unexplained. This sample comprises roughly 710,000 clones, approximately 83% of them detected only once. The ten largest account for roughly 0.01% of the sample. These same records also appear under a second study, on human thymus T cells.

Input material: thymocytes. The receptors were gathered from a girl under two years old with a congenital heart defect. Donor details come from another sample of the same person, matched by shared clones.

The rearrangement uses TRBV27 and TRBJ1-6; D is unresolved. Per the germline V gene, CDR1 is MNHEY and CDR2 is SMNVEV (reference sequence). The V gene lost 3 bases and the J gene lost 0 bases, with 9 bases spanning the gap. This CDR3 region has 16 residues. CDR3 amino acids: CASSFAPSSYNSPLHF. The CDR3 DNA reads TGTGCCAGCAGTTTTGCCCCCAGCTCCTATAATTCACCCCTCCACTTT.

The chain uses TRBV29-1 and TRBJ1-6; TRBD1 is a possible D gene (6 bases). Germline loops: CDR1 SQVTM, CDR2 ANQGSEA. The CDR3 loop spans 13 amino acids. V lost 4 bases, J lost 10 bases, and 14 bases lay in between. This chain's CDR3 is CSVADSGESPLHF. DNA of the CDR3: TGCAGCGTTGCGGACAGCGGGGAGTCACCCCTCCACTTT.

The chain couples TRBV5-6 to TRBJ1-5; 8 bases agree with TRBD1. V lost 4 bases to trimming and J lost 7 bases; unmatched junction nucleotides: 16. Per germline, CDR1 SGHDT and CDR2 YYEEEE. This CDR3 has 17 residues. The CDR3 here is CASSQAGGRAVLQPQHF. The DNA for the CDR3 is TGTGCCAGCAGCCAAGCAGGGGGCCGGGCGGTCTTACAGCCCCAGCATTTT.

The chain employs TRBV30 and TRBJ2-7; 10 bases map to TRBD1. This CDR3 is built from 12 residues. V lost 8 bases and J lost 7; bases outside the gene matches: 8. CDR1 and CDR2 from the germline V gene are GTSNPN and SVGIG (reference sequence). The CDR3 spells CARGTGAREQYF. The DNA of the CDR3 is TGTGCCAGGGGGACAGGGGCGAGGGAGCAGTACTTC.

J is TRBJ2-2 and V is TRBV18; 11 positions match TRBD2. The CDR3 sequence is 16 residues long. V shed 6 bases and J 7 bases; nucleotides not matched to a gene: 10. The germline V gene encodes CDR1 KGHSH and CDR2 LQKENI. CDR3 region: CASSRDGTSGDGELFF. The CDR3 DNA reads as TGTGCCAGCTCCCGTGACGGGACTAGCGGAGACGGGGAGCTGTTTTTT. The full variable domain, completed using reference TRBV18 and TRBJ2-2, is NAGVMQNPRHLVRRRGQEARLRCSPMKGHSHVYWYRQLPEEGLKFMVYLQKENIIDESGMPKERFSAEFPKEGPSILRIQQVVRGDSAAYFCASSRDGTSGDGELFFGEGSRLTVL.

V usage is TRBV4-2 and J usage is TRBJ2-1; 7 bases are a match to TRBD1. Germline lookup yields CDR1 LGHNA and CDR2 YNFKEQ. The CDR3 runs 15 residues. The ends lost 4 bases at V and 1 base at J; junction bases unmatched: 4. The CDR3 sequence: CASSLDRESYNEQFF. CDR3 nucleotide sequence: TGTGCCAGCAGCCTAGACAGGGAATCCTACAATGAGCAGTTCTTC.

The V gene is TRBV4-1, the J gene TRBJ2-6; tentatively, D is TRBD1 (5 bases). Germline V gene sequence: CDR1 MGHRA, CDR2 YSYEKL. The germline V and J ends were trimmed by 1 base and 4 bases, with 8 bases remaining between them. This CDR3 comprises 15 residues. CDR3 residues: CASSQAGYGANVLTF. The CDR3 DNA reads as TGCGCCAGCAGCCAAGCAGGGTACGGGGCCAACGTCCTGACTTTC.

This clone was picked up a small number of times. The chain is built from TRBV27 and TRBJ2-4; maybe TRBD2 (6 bases). This CDR3 comprises 14 residues. CDR1 MNHEY and CDR2 SMNVEV come from the germline V gene (reference sequence). Trimming removed 3 bases from V and 7 bases from J, with 13 bases in between. This CDR3 is CASSFREAGNIQYF. CDR3 sequence (DNA): TGTGCCAGCAGTTTTAGGGAGGCGGGGAACATTCAGTACTTC.

The chain has TRBV14 and TRBJ2-7; TRBD2 aligns across 9 bases. V shed 0 bases and J 5 bases; nucleotides not matched to a gene: 8. This CDR3 region has 16 residues. In germline, CDR1 is SGHDN, CDR2 FVKESK. The CDR3 is CASSQDDAGGPNEQYF. The CDR3 DNA reads TGTGCCAGCAGCCAAGATGACGCGGGGGGGCCCAACGAGCAGTACTTC.

This clone was counted a single time. The chain uses TRBV18 and TRBJ1-1, with TRBD1 matching 7 bases. CDR3 length: 15 residues. V dropped 3 bases and J dropped 1; count of bases not matched to a gene: 5. The germline gives CDR1 KGHSH, CDR2 LQKENI. The DNA of the CDR3 is TGTGCCAGCTCACCCCAAGGGACAGCGAACACTGAAGCTTTCTTT. Encoded protein: CASSPQGTANTEAFF.

J is TRBJ1-1 and V is TRBV28, with D perhaps TRBD1 (6 bases). Deletions cut 2 bases from V and 7 bases from J, with 17 bases between. CDR3 size: 15 residues. Germline loops: CDR1 MDHEN, CDR2 SYDVKM. CDR3 amino acids: CASSLLRTVGNEAFF. Written as DNA, the CDR3 is TGTGCCAGCAGTTTACTCCGGACAGTGGGGAATGAAGCTTTCTTT.

The chain has TRBV6-5 and TRBJ1-2; D is uncertain. Germline lookup yields CDR1 MNHEY and CDR2 SVGAGI. The CDR3 is 15 residues long. The CDR3 sequence: CALWMGKLFNYGYTF. The CDR3 DNA reads as TGTGCACTCTGGATGGGCAAGCTCTTCAACTATGGCTACACCTTC.

This chain links TRBV29-1 with TRBJ2-1; 9 nucleotides align to TRBD1. Germline V lookup: CDR1 SQVTM, CDR2 ANQGSEA. V shed 8 bases, J shed 4 bases, and the junction held 12 bases outside the gene matches. This CDR3 comprises 15 residues. The chain's CDR3 is CSMECGTGSYNEQFF. CDR3 bases: TGCAGCATGGAATGCGGGACAGGGAGTTACAATGAGCAGTTCTTC.

CDR3 nucleotide sequence: TGTGCCAGCAGCACCGACAGGGCCTACACAGATACGCAGTATTTT. Translated: CASSTDRAYTDTQYF. V usage is TRBV5-4 and J usage is TRBJ2-3; 7 positions match TRBD1. Trimming cost V 4 bases and J 2 bases; bases outside gene matches: 7. This CDR3 has 15 residues. The germline V gene has CDR1 SGHNT and CDR2 YYREEE (reference sequence).

The chain combines TRBV4-1 with TRBJ1-2; D not resolved. There are 17 residues in the CDR3. CDR1 is MGHRA and CDR2 is YSYEKL in the germline V gene. The V end was cut by 4 bases, the J end by 4 bases, with 22 bases between. The CDR3 is CASSPGWSPLLSYGYTF. CDR3 in DNA: TGCGCCAGCAGCCCCGGGTGGAGCCCCCTCCTTAGCTATGGCTACACCTTC.

The chain employs TRBV5-1 and TRBJ2-3; 11 nucleotides agree with TRBD2. V was clipped by 2 bases and J by 0 bases; unmatched bases: 8. Per germline, CDR1 SGHRS and CDR2 YFSETQ. CDR3 size: 18 residues. CDR3 loop: CASSFKTSGTTSTDTQYF. The CDR3 bases are TGCGCCAGCAGCTTTAAGACTAGCGGGACTACTAGCACAGATACGCAGTATTTT.